The 24 T cell receptor beta chains given below trace back to one sample, sequenced in a study of OX40 agonist ivuxolimab in advanced cancers. Here immunoSEQ multiplex PCR was the method, and the copy in TCRdb shows in-frame clones only, minus some. The sample yields around 40,000 clones, 65% to 90% seen once. Sequences were derived from CD4+ or CD8+ T cells sorted from blood, sampled in a trial of the OX40 agonist ivuxolimab. The receptor set was obtained from an adult with an advanced solid tumor such as melanoma, head and neck, liver or kidney cancer.

The V and J genes are TRBV29-1 and TRBJ1-1, with D unresolved. CDR3 length equals 13 residues. CDR1 is SQVTM and CDR2 is ANQGSEA in the germline V gene. Trimming removed 1 base at V and 4 bases at J, with 10 bases between. The CDR3 region has the DNA TGCAGCGTTGAAGGCGGCCCGTTCACTGAAGCTTTCTTT. This encodes CSVEGGPFTEAFF.

This clone is medium-sized. The chain couples TRBV9 to TRBJ2-3, with 7 bases fitting TRBD2. J was trimmed by 4 bases and V by 3 bases; bases with no gene match: 5. The CDR3 is made up of 14 amino acids. CDR1 and CDR2 from the germline V gene are SGDLS and YYNGEE. The CDR3 nucleotides are TGTGCCAGCAGCGGGGCGGGAGTAGCAGATACGCAGTATTTT. Its protein product is CASSGAGVADTQYF.

The CDR3 region has the DNA TGTGCCTGGGAGACAGGGAGCCAGCCCCAGCATTTT. Its translation: CAWETGSQPQHF. V gene TRBV30 combines with J gene TRBJ1-5, with TRBD1 identical over 7 bases. Germline V lookup: CDR1 GTSNPN, CDR2 SVGIG (reference sequence). V dropped 5 bases and J dropped 7; count of bases not matched to a gene: 5. CDR3 size: 12 residues.

The chain uses TRBV29-1 and TRBJ1-1; TRBD1 matches at 9 bases. The V segment lost 1 base and the J segment 5 bases; nucleotides outside the gene matches: 8. The CDR3 length is 15 residues. Germline assignment: CDR1 SQVTM and CDR2 ANQGSEA. For the CDR3, the DNA is TGCAGCGTTGAAGCAGGTCGGACAGGGGCGACTGAAGCTTTCTTT. As protein: CSVEAGRTGATEAFF. Full variable domain (outside the CDR3, taken from reference TRBV29-1 and TRBJ1-1): SAVISQKPSRDICQRGTSLTIQCQVDSQVTMMFWYRQQPGQSLTLIATANQGSEATYESGFVIDKFPISRPNLTFSTLTVSNMSPEDSSIYLCSVEAGRTGATEAFFGQGTRLTVV.

The chain carries TRBV6-1 and TRBJ2-7; D is unresolved. CDR1 is MNHNS, CDR2 SASEGT, per germline. V was shortened by 3 bases and J by 7 bases, with 13 bases between the two germline ends. This CDR3 contains 13 residues. CDR3 sequence reads: CASSDTSLGEQYF. The CDR3 DNA is TGTGCCAGCAGTGACACAAGCTTGGGGGAGCAGTACTTC.

This sequence joins TRBV5-1 and TRBJ2-7; D is perhaps TRBD1 or TRBD2 (5 bases each). CDR3 length equals 14 residues. Germline V gives CDR1 SGHRS, CDR2 YFSETQ. With 0 bases removed from V and 3 bases from J, the gap between germline ends came to 10 bases. CDR3 nucleotide sequence: TGCGCCAGCAGCTTGGTAGCAGGGAGCTACGAGCAGTACTTC. It is translated as CASSLVAGSYEQYF.

This clone was seen a single time. The chain carries TRBV6-5 and TRBJ2-5; 7 nucleotides agree with TRBD1. The DNA end is more similar to TRBJ2-7, so the J call may be wrong. The V gene's germline CDR1 is MNHEY and CDR2 SVGAGI. The CDR3 covers 15 residues. The CDR3 DNA reads as TGTGCCACCATTGCCCTAGAGGGGGCCCGCTACGAGCAGTACTTC. It is translated as CATIALEGARYEQYF.

This clone was recorded a few times. The chain recombines TRBV5-1 with TRBJ2-1, with 11 positions matching TRBD2. The trim removed 0 bases at V and 9 bases at J, leaving 5 bases unmatched. The germline V gene encodes CDR1 SGHRS and CDR2 YFSETQ. This CDR3 has 15 residues. The CDR3, as DNA: TGCGCCAGCAGCTTGGAACTAGCGGGAGTAAGTGAGCAGTTCTTC. It encodes CASSLELAGVSEQFF.

The J gene is TRBJ2-6, the V gene TRBV7-9; D is unclear. Trimming shortened V by 8 bases and J by 0 bases, and 8 bases separated the two germline ends. The CDR3 runs to 14 residues. The germline V gene has CDR1 SEHNR and CDR2 FQNEAQ (reference sequence). CDR3 amino acids: CASGAASGANVLTF. CDR3 bases: TGTGCCAGCGGAGCTGCCTCTGGGGCCAACGTCCTGACTTTC.

The V call is TRBV5-1, the J call TRBJ2-1; D is undetermined. The CDR3 consists of 13 residues. Germline CDR1 is SGHRS and CDR2 is YFSETQ. V lost 4 bases and J 0 bases, leaving 5 bases between the germline ends. The CDR3 is CASSESSYNEQFF. In nucleotides, the CDR3 is TGCGCCAGCAGCGAGAGCTCCTACAATGAGCAGTTCTTC.

The gene calls are TRBV11-2 and TRBJ2-1; tentative D call: TRBD2 (6 bases). The CDR3 runs 18 residues. The V end was cut by 4 bases, the J end by 9 bases, with 28 bases between. Germline V CDR1 and CDR2: SGHAT, FQNNGV. The CDR3 region has the DNA TGTGCCAGCAGCTCCCGCCAACCGGGTCCGACTAGTTGGGGTGAGCAGTTCTTC. It specifies CASSSRQPGPTSWGEQFF.

Only one count was recorded for this clone. This sequence joins TRBV6-6 and TRBJ1-5; 7 nucleotides agree with TRBD1. CDR3 size: 14 residues. With 6 bases clipped from V and 3 bases from J, the junction kept 5 bases outside the gene matches. Germline loops: CDR1 MNHNY, CDR2 SVGAGI (reference sequence). Written as DNA, the CDR3 is TGTGCCAGCAGATTGACAGGGAACAATCAGCCCCAGCATTTT. Translated: CASRLTGNNQPQHF.

This chain uses TRBV9 with TRBJ2-1, with D maybe TRBD2 (6 bases). Germline values: CDR1 SGDLS, CDR2 YYNGEE. V was pared by 4 bases and J by 4 bases, with 12 bases between. The CDR3 contains 14 residues. The CDR3 loop reads CASSIPDYYNEQFF. The CDR3 DNA follows: TGTGCCAGCAGCATACCGGACTATTACAATGAGCAGTTCTTC. The full variable domain, its missing parts supplied by reference TRBV9 and TRBJ2-1, is DSGVTQTPKHLITATGQRVTLRCSPRSGDLSVYWYQQSLDQGLQFLIQYYNGEERAKGNILERFSAQQFPDLHSELNLSSLELGDSALYFCASSIPDYYNEQFFGPGTRLTVL.

This clone was recorded only once. The sample contains more than one DNA sequence encoding this CDR3. The chain couples TRBV9 to TRBJ2-3; no clear D gene. With 0 bases removed from V and 0 bases from J, the gap between germline ends came to 5 bases. CDR1 is SGDLS and CDR2 is YYNGEE in the germline V gene. The CDR3 is 14 residues long. Written as DNA, the CDR3 is TGTGCCAGCAGCGTAGTGGGTAGCACAGATACGCAGTATTTT. Translation gives CASSVVGSTDTQYF. Looking up the rest from reference TRBV9 and TRBJ2-3 gives the full variable domain: DSGVTQTPKHLITATGQRVTLRCSPRSGDLSVYWYQQSLDQGLQFLIQYYNGEERAKGNILERFSAQQFPDLHSELNLSSLELGDSALYFCASSVVGSTDTQYFGPGTRLTVL.

This clone was observed a handful of times. The CDR3 region has the DNA TGTGCCAGCCTGGAAGCGGGAGTGGCATACGAGCAGTACTTC. The encoded protein is CASLEAGVAYEQYF. This sequence joins TRBV7-9 and TRBJ2-7; 8 bases map to TRBD2. V gave up 8 bases and J gave up 4 bases; unmatched junction bases: 10. CDR1 and CDR2 from the germline V gene are SEHNR and FQNEAQ (reference sequence). The CDR3 covers 14 residues.

This clone appeared a few times. The chain recombines TRBV5-4 with TRBJ2-5; 9 nucleotides agree with TRBD2. Germline lookup yields CDR1 SGHNT and CDR2 YYREEE (reference sequence). Losses at the gene ends were 6 bases for V and 4 bases for J; bases not matched to a gene: 7. The CDR3 is made up of 14 amino acids. The CDR3 coding sequence is TGTGCCAGCACCCTCAGCGGGAGGCTAGAGACCCAGTACTTC. Residues: CASTLSGRLETQYF. The whole variable domain, remainder taken from reference TRBV5-4 and TRBJ2-5, is ETGVTQSPTHLIKTRGQQVTLRCSSQSGHNTVSWYQQALGQGPQFIFQYYREEENGRGNFPPRFSGLQFPNYSSELNVNALELDDSALYLCASTLSGRLETQYFGPGTRLLVL.

The chain links TRBV5-6 to TRBJ1-6, with 7 bases aligning to TRBD1. After removal of 6 bases from V and 3 bases from J, the junction contained 6 bases not matched to a gene. CDR1 SGHDT and CDR2 YYEEEE come from the germline V gene. The CDR3 has 15 residues. The CDR3 nucleotides read TGTGCCAGCAATACCCGGGACAGCTATAATTCACCCCTCCACTTT. As protein: CASNTRDSYNSPLHF. Combining the CDR3 with reference TRBV5-6 and TRBJ1-6 gives the whole variable domain DAGVTQSPTHLIKTRGQQVTLRCSPKSGHDTVSWYQQALGQGPQFIFQYYEEEERQRGNFPDRFSGHQFPNYSSELNVNALLLGDSALYLCASNTRDSYNSPLHFGNGTRLTVT.

The chain is built from TRBV27 and TRBJ2-7, with a tentative D call TRBD1 (6 bases). Germline CDR1 and CDR2: MNHEY and SMNVEV (reference sequence). The CDR3 spans 14 residues. The V and J ends lost 6 bases and 3 bases respectively, with 15 bases between them. CDR3 amino acids: CASSFRGPDYEQYF. CDR3 nucleotides: TGTGCCAGCAGCTTCAGGGGTCCAGACTACGAGCAGTACTTC.

This clone was detected once. The genes are TRBV5-4 and TRBJ2-7; tentative D call: TRBD1 (7 bases). From germline, CDR1 is SGHNT and CDR2 YYREEE (reference sequence). With 0 bases removed from V and 3 bases from J, the gap between germline ends came to 13 bases. CDR3 length: 15 residues. CDR3 amino acids: CASSLGRGAFYEQYF. CDR3 sequence (DNA): TGTGCCAGCAGCTTGGGCAGGGGGGCTTTCTACGAGCAGTACTTC. The variable domain in full, completed from reference TRBV5-4 and TRBJ2-7, reads ETGVTQSPTHLIKTRGQQVTLRCSSQSGHNTVSWYQQALGQGPQFIFQYYREEENGRGNFPPRFSGLQFPNYSSELNVNALELDDSALYLCASSLGRGAFYEQYFGPGTRLTVT.

The chain has TRBV7-8 and TRBJ1-2; possible D gene TRBD1, 5 bases. V shed 1 base and J shed 6 bases, with 15 bases lying between them. CDR1 is SGHVS and CDR2 is FQNEAQ in the germline V gene. CDR3 length equals 15 residues. The CDR3: CASSLGREMMDGYTF. The CDR3 nucleotides are TGTGCCAGCAGCTTAGGCAGGGAGATGATGGATGGCTACACCTTC.

This clone is a singleton in its sample. The chain joins TRBV5-6 to TRBJ2-7; perhaps TRBD2 as D (5 bases). Germline CDR1 and CDR2: SGHDT and YYEEEE. Trimming removed 0 bases from V and 3 bases from J, with 10 bases in between. The CDR3 covers 14 residues. The CDR3 sequence is CASSLGLARYEQYF. CDR3 nucleotides: TGTGCCAGCAGCTTGGGTCTAGCCCGCTACGAGCAGTACTTC.

J is TRBJ1-2 and V is TRBV29-1; no definite D call. Trimming took 4 bases from V and 2 from J, leaving 5 bases between them. In germline, CDR1 is SQVTM, CDR2 ANQGSEA. The CDR3 contains 11 residues. This CDR3 reads CSVGVNYGYTF. The DNA for the CDR3 is TGCAGCGTTGGAGTGAACTATGGCTACACCTTC.

The V gene is TRBV7-6, the J gene TRBJ1-1; D call uncertain. The CDR3 totals 13 residues. In germline, CDR1 is SGHVS, CDR2 FNYEAQ. V was clipped by 1 base and J by 3 bases, with 6 bases between them. The CDR3 is CASSLGVDTEAFF. CDR3 nucleotides: TGTGCCAGCAGCTTAGGGGTGGACACTGAAGCTTTCTTT.

The chain joins TRBV13 to TRBJ2-7; D may correspond to TRBD1 or TRBD2 (5 bases each). The CDR3 runs 15 residues. CDR1 PRHDT and CDR2 FYEKMQ come from the germline V gene (reference sequence). V dropped 5 bases and J dropped 2 bases, with 16 bases sitting between them. CDR3 bases: TGTGCCAGCAGCGGTGGACAAGGGAGTACCTACGAGCAGTACTTC. Protein: CASSGGQGSTYEQYF. The full variable domain, in which reference TRBV13 and TRBJ2-7 provide the parts outside the CDR3, is AAGVIQSPRHLIKEKRETATLKCYPIPRHDTVYWYQQGPGQDPQFLISFYEKMQSDKGSIPDRFSAQQFSDYHSELNMSSLELGDSALYFCASSGGQGSTYEQYFGPGTRLTVT.